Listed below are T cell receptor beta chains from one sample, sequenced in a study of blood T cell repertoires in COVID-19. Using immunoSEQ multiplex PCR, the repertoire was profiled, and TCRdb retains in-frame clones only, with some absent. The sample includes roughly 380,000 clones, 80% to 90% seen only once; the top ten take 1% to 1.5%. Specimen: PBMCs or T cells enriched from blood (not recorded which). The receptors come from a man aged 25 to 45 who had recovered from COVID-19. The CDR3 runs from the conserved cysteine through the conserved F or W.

CAWKSGTGTQPQHF TRBJ1-5 TRBV30
CASSPPGGTGGELFF TRBJ2-2 TRBV11-2
CASSYQQRSEQFF TRBJ2-1 TRBV5-6
CASSEYGASGNYEQYF TRBJ2-7 TRBV6-1
CASSLFWRVHTDTQYF TRBJ2-3 TRBV5-5
CASSQDQVTEAFF TRBJ1-1 TRBV4-3
CASARGIYEQYF TRBJ2-7 TRBV12-3/TRBV12-4
CASSQERGLEANYGYTF TRBJ1-2 TRBV4-1
CASSGDRGRDQPQHF TRBJ1-5 TRBV10-2
CASSWWQSGTEAFF TRBJ1-1 TRBV5-6
CASRRGQSNYGYTF TRBJ1-2 TRBV10-2
CAISESEEGIQYF TRBJ2-4 TRBV10-3
CASSLSDSVSGANVLTF TRBJ2-6 TRBV5-1
CASRTGGVYQPQHF TRBJ1-5 TRBV6-5
CASSPISGGKQFF TRBJ2-1 TRBV18
CASSVLQDSSNYGYTF TRBJ1-2 TRBV9
CASSFRDTLHF TRBJ1-6 TRBV5-6
CASSRGTGVGYTF TRBJ1-2 TRBV27
CASSQDRAGEQFF TRBJ2-1 TRBV4-3
CASSGGFNNEKLFF TRBJ1-4 TRBV27
CASSVTGTVSSGNTIYF TRBJ1-3 TRBV25-1
CAISVYRGETQYF TRBJ2-5 TRBV10-3
CATDDRDIGGIQYF TRBJ2-4 TRBV24-1
CASSLLPGGQHEQYF TRBJ2-7 TRBV7-8
CASSQAVSGGYEQYF TRBJ2-7 TRBV4-1
CASSVQGMNTEAFF TRBJ1-1 TRBV9
CASCPRSSGNTIYF TRBJ1-3 TRBV6-1
CASSGGGLYNEQFF TRBJ2-1 TRBV10-2
CASSRVQGSGYEQYF TRBJ2-7 TRBV5-1
CATSEGGREQPQHF TRBJ1-5 TRBV24-1
CASSRGGYGYTF TRBJ1-2 TRBV12-3/TRBV12-4
CASSLSTLSGTSNTGELFF TRBJ2-2 TRBV11-3
CASSLGYPNTGELFF TRBJ2-2 TRBV13
CASSWEQAYEQYF TRBJ2-7 TRBV5-1
CAWSFGLTGREKLFF TRBJ1-4 TRBV30
CASSLGHSTEAFF TRBJ1-1 TRBV5-5
CASSPYNEQFF TRBJ2-1 TRBV7-2
CASSVVASGGAGQETQYF TRBJ2-5 TRBV9
CAISELQMNTEAFF TRBJ1-1 TRBV10-3
CASSLSREETQYF TRBJ2-5 TRBV7-2
CASSHTTSGGYNEQFF TRBJ2-1 TRBV3-1/TRBV3-2
CSVASGAADTQYF TRBJ2-3 TRBV29-1
CASRRGNTEAFF TRBJ1-1 TRBV27
CASSSTTSGANVLTF TRBJ2-6 TRBV11-2
CASSKGGIALLYNEQFF TRBJ2-1 TRBV28
CASRGGQGRYTF TRBJ1-2 TRBV7-9
CAGGLKGADTQYF TRBJ2-3 TRBV30
CASSRYTILGQGSSTDTQYF TRBJ2-3 TRBV3-1/TRBV3-2
CASSEAWDRGHQPQHF TRBJ1-5 TRBV6-1
CASSIQGDKDTQYF TRBJ2-3 TRBV5-1
CATSRDPGLAGYRETQYF TRBJ2-5 TRBV15
CASSPDRGRMNTEAFF TRBJ1-1 TRBV18
CASSFLRGRYGYTF TRBJ1-2 TRBV28
CASSSYTRAGAFF TRBJ1-1 TRBV7-2
CASSKHCLSGNTIYF TRBJ1-3 TRBV21-1
CSASKRVDYGYTF TRBJ1-2 TRBV20-1
CAWRNRVDYGYTF TRBJ1-2 TRBV30
CASSLVAAYEQYF TRBJ2-7 TRBV12-3/TRBV12-4
CASSQPYLGQSNTEAFF TRBJ1-1 TRBV7-6